Shown below are 14 T cell receptor beta chains from a single sample sequenced in a study of blood T cell repertoires in COVID-19. TCRdb's copy holds only in-frame clones and misses some; the assay was immunoSEQ multiplex PCR. This sample has about 130,000 clones, with roughly nine tenths found just once. The material sequenced was peripheral blood. These receptor sequences come from a man aged 55 to 69 with COVID-19, enrolled during active disease.

This chain links TRBV18 with TRBJ2-3; 13 nucleotides agree with TRBD2. This CDR3 region has 15 residues. Trimming took 9 bases from V and 2 from J; bases not matched to a gene: 5. The germline CDR1 and CDR2 sequences are KGHSH and LQKENI. CDR3 coding DNA: TGTGCCAGTGGACTAGCGGGAGCCACCACAGATACGCAGTATTTT. This gives the protein CASGLAGATTDTQYF.

The V call is TRBV10-3, the J call TRBJ2-3; perhaps TRBD1 as D (6 bases). This CDR3 contains 16 residues. Germline assignment: CDR1 ENHRY and CDR2 SYGVKD. Trimming took off 3 bases at V and 3 bases at J, with 16 bases between the two ends. For the CDR3, the DNA is TGTGCCATCAGTGAAAACAGGGCTGGGGTAACAGATACGCAGTATTTT. This encodes CAISENRAGVTDTQYF.

The chain carries TRBV27 and TRBJ2-7, with 7 positions matching TRBD2. Trimming cost V 5 bases and J 7 bases; bases outside gene matches: 14. Germline V lookup: CDR1 MNHEY, CDR2 SMNVEV (reference sequence). This CDR3 has 15 residues. The CDR3 DNA follows: TGTGCCAGCAGTACCCCGGGGGGATCGTTTGGGGAGCAGTACTTC. It specifies CASSTPGGSFGEQYF.

The chain joins TRBV24-1 to TRBJ2-2; TRBD1 is a possible D gene (5 bases). CDR3 length: 16 amino acids. Germline V lookup: CDR1 KGHDR, CDR2 SFDVKD. V gave up 4 bases and J gave up 0 bases, with 11 bases separating them. The CDR3 is CATSDVYRSNTGELFF. CDR3 nucleotides: TGTGCCACCAGTGACGTCTACAGGTCGAACACCGGGGAGCTGTTTTTT.

The chain recombines TRBV6-2 or TRBV6-3 with TRBJ2-7; possible D gene TRBD1, 6 bases. This CDR3 is built from 15 residues. CDR1 MNHEY and CDR2 SVGEGT come from the germline V gene. V gave up 0 bases and J gave up 3 bases, with 12 bases separating them. In DNA, the CDR3 is TGTGCCAGCAGTTACTCGCGCGGACAGAACTACGAGCAGTACTTC. As protein: CASSYSRGQNYEQYF.

The J gene is TRBJ1-1, the V gene TRBV5-1, with D maybe TRBD1 (6 bases). V was cut by 4 bases and J by 3 bases, with 13 bases left in between. Germline CDR1 is SGHRS and CDR2 is YFSETQ. The CDR3 is 14 amino acids. The CDR3 loop is CASSPNREYTEAFF. In DNA, the CDR3 is TGCGCCAGCAGCCCAAACAGGGAATACACTGAAGCTTTCTTT.

The rearrangement joins TRBV3-1 (or the pseudogene TRBV3-2) to TRBJ2-5, with TRBD1 matching over 9 bases. The CDR3 totals 14 residues. The germline V gene has CDR1 LGHDT and CDR2 YNNKEL (reference sequence). Trimming removed 4 bases from V and 0 bases from J; junction bases left unmatched: 0. CDR3 sequence reads: CASSRDRDQETQYF. In DNA form, the CDR3 reads TGTGCCAGCAGCCGGGACAGGGACCAAGAGACCCAGTACTTC.

This clone appeared once. The CDR3 protein is CASGLGGLPSSYNEQFF. CDR3 DNA: TGTGCTAGTGGTTTGGGGGGACTACCGAGCTCCTACAATGAGCAGTTCTTC. The chain joins TRBV12-5 to TRBJ2-1, with 7 positions matching TRBD2. The CDR3 is 17 residues long. Germline CDR1 LGHNT, CDR2 FRNRAP. With V trimmed by 1 base and J by 0 bases, 6 bases remained unmatched.

The chain is built from TRBV30 and TRBJ2-7; 7 bases fit TRBD2. The CDR3 extends over 11 amino acids. CDR1 and CDR2 from the germline V gene are GTSNPN and SVGIG (reference sequence). The junction had 5 bases not matched to a gene; V was cut back by 0 bases and J by 12 bases. CDR3 bases: TGTGCCTGGAGTGTTAAGGGAGGGGTGTACTTC. Its protein product is CAWSVKGGVYF.

The chain uses TRBV11-3 and TRBJ1-1; D not resolved. The V gene lost 0 bases and the J gene lost 4 bases, with 12 bases spanning the gap. CDR3 length equals 15 residues. CDR1 is SGHNT and CDR2 is YENEEA in the germline V gene. CDR3 nucleotide sequence: TGTGCCAGCAGCTTAGATCCGGCCCGCGGCACTGAAGCTTTCTTT. Translated: CASSLDPARGTEAFF.

The CDR3 coding sequence is TGCGCCAGCAGCTTGTCCCTCGGACAGCTCTATGGCTACACCTTC. Translating it yields CASSLSLGQLYGYTF. The chain couples TRBV5-1 to TRBJ1-2; D possibly corresponds to TRBD1 (6 bases). Trimming removed 1 base from V and 4 bases from J, with 14 bases in between. Per the germline V gene, CDR1 is SGHRS and CDR2 is YFSETQ. The CDR3 has 15 residues.

V is TRBV7-9 and J is TRBJ2-7; D possibly corresponds to TRBD2 (6 bases). V was cut by 3 bases and J by 3 bases, with 12 bases left in between. CDR3 size: 14 residues. Germline lookup yields CDR1 SEHNR and CDR2 FQNEAQ (reference sequence). In DNA form, the CDR3 reads TGTGCCAGCAGCTTGGATGGCGGGATCTACGAGCAGTACTTC. Translation: CASSLDGGIYEQYF.

This chain joins TRBV7-6 and TRBJ2-2; 13 bases match TRBD2. CDR3 length: 15 amino acids. J lost 6 bases, V lost 5 bases, and 3 bases had no gene match. CDR1 is SGHVS, CDR2 FNYEAQ, per germline. The CDR3 loop reads CASSAGLAGAGELFF. CDR3 bases: TGTGCCAGCAGCGCCGGACTAGCGGGGGCCGGGGAGCTGTTTTTT.

This clone was observed a few times. The chain carries TRBV28 and TRBJ1-1; D remains ambiguous. Trimming took 6 bases from V and 1 from J, leaving 15 bases between them. The length of the CDR3 is 15 residues. Germline V gene sequence: CDR1 MDHEN, CDR2 SYDVKM. CDR3 residues: CASSPNVGRNTEAFF. For the CDR3, the DNA is TGTGCCAGCAGCCCAAATGTGGGGAGGAACACTGAAGCTTTCTTT.